The 25 T cell receptor beta chains listed next were all sequenced from one sample in a study of tumor-infiltrating lymphocytes in primary liver carcinoma. Researchers generated TCR beta cDNA from approximately 520 ng of total RNA, relying on a constant-region primer. Three nested multiplex PCR rounds of slightly modified ARM-PCR generated TCR beta libraries. The two initial PCR rounds, approximately 10 cycles each, used TRBV1-TRBV30 forward and C-beta reverse primers. Each CDR3 protein is one row after TCRdb ran MiXCR on the multiplex PCR reads. The table lists 100,000 or so distinct CDR3 sequences, 65% to 75% of them singletons. Extraction of RNA together with DNA used roughly 20-33 mg of unsorted bulk tissue. Sequenced input: liver tumor tissue from sampling region 2. The sample's subset: tumor region T2, inferior pole. The receptors shown here come from a woman aged 60 to 75 with primary liver carcinoma and hepatitis B virus infection.

On this clonotype itself: Being one base from a much bigger clone, this may be a read error. This chain joins TRBV28 and TRBJ2-7; D possibly corresponds to TRBD2 (5 bases). The CDR3 sequence is 14 residues long. V was clipped by 2 bases and J by 3 bases, with 11 bases between them. Germline CDR1 MDHEN, CDR2 SYDVKM. The chain's CDR3 is CASSLRGSRYEQYF. The CDR3 DNA follows: TGTGCCAGCAGTTTAAGAGGGTCCCGCTACGAGCAGTACTTC.

With respect to this clonotype: A much bigger clone sits one base away, suggesting this may be a read error. As the CDR3 is not closed by the conserved phenylalanine or tryptophan, this likely results from a read error. The J gene is TRBJ2-1, the V gene TRBV10-3; TRBD1 matches 7 bases. Germline assignment: CDR1 ENHRY and CDR2 SYGVKD. V shed 6 bases and J 8 bases; nucleotides not matched to a gene: 4. The CDR3 sequence is 12 residues long. For the CDR3, the DNA is TGTGCCATCAGCCAGACAGGGCATGAGCAGTTCCTC. It translates to CAISQTGHEQFL.

Details on this clonotype: Compared with germline, one end of the junction differs, possibly owing to a read error. The V call is TRBV6-5, the J call TRBJ2-5, with D unresolved. The V gene's germline CDR1 is MNHEY and CDR2 SVGAGI. The CDR3 has 16 amino acids. The CDR3 reads CANSYYSSQSQETPYF. The CDR3 DNA reads TGTGCCAACAGTTACTACTCGTCGCAGTCCCAAGAGACCCCGTACTTC.

This chain connects TRBV7-9 to TRBJ2-7, with D tentatively TRBD1 or TRBD2 (5 bases each). Germline V gives CDR1 SEHNR, CDR2 FQNEAQ (reference sequence). V lost 7 bases and J lost 5, with 15 bases in between. This CDR3 has 13 residues. DNA of the CDR3: TGTGCCAGCAACCGGGACCACCACAACGAGCAGTACTTC. This translates into CASNRDHHNEQYF.

Regarding this clonotype: Germline and junction disagree at one end, which may indicate a read error. The DNA for the CDR3 is TGTGCATGGAGTTTTTCACAGGGAGTCCGCATCTATGGCCACACCTTC. This gives the protein CAWSFSQGVRIYGHTF. V gene TRBV30 combines with J gene TRBJ1-2; D possibly corresponds to TRBD1 (6 bases). The germline V gene encodes CDR1 GTSNPN and CDR2 SVGIG (reference sequence). The CDR3 loop spans 16 amino acids.

This clonotype counts as medium-sized. The chain links TRBV11-2 to TRBJ2-1, with D possibly being TRBD1 or TRBD2 (5 bases each). Germline V lookup: CDR1 SGHAT, CDR2 FQNNGV. CDR3 length: 15 amino acids. Trimming cost V 5 bases and J 4 bases, with 15 bases left between them. The CDR3 region is CASSLPPGQYNEQFF. The CDR3, as DNA: TGTGCCAGCAGCCTCCCCCCGGGGCAGTACAATGAGCAGTTCTTC.

This chain joins TRBV28 and TRBJ2-7, with D tentatively TRBD2 (6 bases). Trimming removed 8 bases at V and 3 bases at J, with 17 bases between. Germline V CDR1 and CDR2: MDHEN, SYDVKM. This CDR3 has 14 amino acids. The CDR3 reads CASRSGDFVYEQYF. CDR3 bases: TGTGCCAGCCGATCGGGGGACTTCGTCTACGAGCAGTACTTC.

In regard to this clonotype: An end of the junction differs from the germline gene, which may be a read error. This chain joins TRBV10-3 and TRBJ2-6; a weak D match, TRBD1 (5 bases). CDR3 length: 17 residues. Germline V gene lookup returns CDR1 ENHRY and CDR2 SYGVKD. The CDR3 loop reads CAISKSHPSSGANVLTF. The DNA of the CDR3 is TGTGCCATCAGTAAGTCTCACCCTTCCTCTGGGGCCAACGTTCTGACTTTC.

The rearrangement uses TRBV6-6 and TRBJ2-6; D is ambiguous. The CDR3 is made up of 15 amino acids. V gave up 11 bases and J gave up 0 bases, with 14 bases separating them. Per the germline V gene, CDR1 is MNHNY and CDR2 is SVGAGI (reference sequence). The CDR3 nucleotides read TGTGCCGGTCTGGGTTTCGGCTCTGGGGCCAACGTCCTGACTTTC. Translation: CAGLGFGSGANVLTF.

This clonotype was counted only a few times. It may be a read error: a sequence one base away is much more abundant. J is TRBJ2-7 and V is TRBV28; 9 nucleotides align to TRBD1. The V gene's germline CDR1 is MDHEN and CDR2 SYDVKM. This CDR3 is built from 16 residues. Here the CDR3 DNA reads TGTGTCAGCAGTTCCCTACAGGGGGCAGATTTTGACGAGCAGTACTTC. This sequence encodes CVSSSLQGADFDEQYF.

Regarding this clonotype: Here the CDR3 omits its conserved ending phenylalanine or tryptophan, so a read error is the likely source. It is unclear where the CDR3 begins or ends on the DNA, so no DNA is shown, and the CDR3 is as TCRdb lists it. The gene calls are TRBV5-6 and TRBJ1-1. The CDR3 numbers 17 amino acids, ends counted. Germline CDR1 reads SGHDT; CDR2 reads YYEEEE. The CDR3 region is CANSEGPDRPRDTESFL.

Concerning this clonotype: A much bigger clone sits one base away, suggesting this may be a read error. J is TRBJ1-3 and V is TRBV4-2; a possible D gene is TRBD1 (6 bases). This CDR3 contains 14 residues. The germline V gene encodes CDR1 LGHNA and CDR2 YNFKEQ. V shed 0 bases and J shed 3 bases, with 6 bases lying between them. The CDR3, as DNA: TGTGCCAGCAGCCAAGAAGGGGGTGGAAACACCATATATTTT. Translation: CASSQEGGGNTIYF.

The V gene is TRBV11-2, the J gene TRBJ1-1; tentative D call: TRBD1 (5 bases). The CDR3 is 20 amino acids. CDR1 is SGHAT and CDR2 is FQNNGV in the germline V gene. V was cut by 5 bases and J by 7 bases, with 35 bases left in between. The CDR3 DNA reads TGTGCCAGCAGCCCAAATCAGCACGGACACCTTCGCCTTTGGGGCTATGAAGCTTTCTTT. This encodes CASSPNQHGHLRLWGYEAFF.

This chain connects TRBV11-2 to TRBJ2-5; 7 bases are shared with TRBD2. Germline CDR1 is SGHAT and CDR2 is FQNNGV. CDR3 size: 12 residues. J lost 4 bases, V lost 8 bases, and 4 bases had no gene match. CDR3 in DNA: TGTGCCAGCCACGGACTAGGAGAGACCCAGTACTTC. Translating it yields CASHGLGETQYF.

On this clonotype itself: At one end, the junction sequence differs from germline, possibly due to a read error. This chain uses TRBV11-1 with TRBJ2-6, with D possibly called TRBD1 or TRBD2 (5 bases each). Per the germline V gene, CDR1 is SGHAT and CDR2 is FQDESV (reference sequence). The CDR3 spans 17 residues. The CDR3 loop reads CASSPLRGSSGANVLTF. CDR3 coding DNA: TGTGCCAGTAGCCCCCTGAGAGGGAGCTCTGGGGCTAACGTCCTGACTTTC.

Worth noting for this clonotype: Given a much more abundant clone one base away, this may be a read error. V usage is TRBV7-9 and J usage is TRBJ1-1; D remains unclear. The CDR3 is 18 amino acids. CDR1 is SEHNR, CDR2 FQNEAQ, per germline (reference sequence). V dropped 5 bases and J dropped 1 base, with 23 bases sitting between them. Here the CDR3 reads CASSSARRRETSNTEAFF. The CDR3 DNA is TGTGCCAGCAGCAGCGCGCGGCGAAGGGAAACGTCGAACACTGAAGCTTTCTTT.

Regarding this clonotype: One base away lies a much larger clone, so this may be a sequencing read error. The genes are TRBV28 and TRBJ2-1; 12 positions agree with TRBD2. From germline, CDR1 is MDHEN and CDR2 SYDVKM. The CDR3 consists of 18 residues. DNA of the CDR3: TGTGCCAGCAGTTCTCATCGTCTAGCGGGAGGGGCCTACAATAAGCAGTTCTTC. This translates into CASSSHRLAGGAYNKQFF.

The table lists this clonotype with a few counts. A read error may be the cause here, since a much bigger clone is one base away. This chain joins TRBV30 and TRBJ1-1; D is possibly TRBD1 (5 bases). V lost 0 bases, J lost 12 bases, and 11 bases lay in between. Germline V CDR1 and CDR2: GTSNPN, SVGIG (reference sequence). This CDR3 has 11 residues. The CDR3: CAWSVRDETFF. CDR3 nucleotides: TGTGCCTGGAGTGTGAGGGACGAGACTTTCTTT.

On this clonotype: A junction boundary mismatches the germline segment, possibly from a read error. The rearrangement uses TRBV6-1 and TRBJ2-4; D gene uncertain. The length of the CDR3 is 13 residues. The germline V gene encodes CDR1 MNHNS and CDR2 SASEGT. In DNA, the CDR3 is TGTGCCAGCAGAACCCCCAAGTACGTCATTCAATACTTC. Protein: CASRTPKYVIQYF.

Turning to this clonotype: Given the absence of the conserved phenylalanine or tryptophan at the CDR3 end, a read error is likely. The V and J genes are TRBV10-3 and TRBJ2-7; the match to TRBD1 covers 8 bases. Germline CDR1 reads ENHRY; CDR2 reads SYGVKD. V shed 2 bases and J 4 bases; nucleotides not matched to a gene: 10. This CDR3 spans 16 amino acids. CDR3 sequence: CAISEALSGQDYEQYL. The CDR3, as DNA: TGTGCCATCAGTGAGGCTTTATCGGGACAGGATTACGAGCAGTACTTA.

Points on this clonotype: The conserved closing phenylalanine or tryptophan is absent in this CDR3, likely reflecting a read error. This chain joins TRBV14 and TRBJ2-4, with 10 positions matching TRBD1. The CDR3 contains 17 residues. Looked up from germline, CDR1 is SGHDN and CDR2 is FVKESK. The CDR3 nucleotides read TGTGCCAGCAGCCAAGAGGGACAGGGGCTAGCCAAAAGCATTCAGTACTTA. Its translation is CASSQEGQGLAKSIQYL.

Of note for this clonotype: A read error is possible here, since a much larger clone lies one base away. As the CDR3 is not closed by the conserved phenylalanine or tryptophan, this likely results from a read error. This chain joins TRBV14 and TRBJ2-4, with D maybe TRBD1 (6 bases). Germline CDR1 reads SGHDN; CDR2 reads FVKESK. V was pared by 4 bases and J by 5 bases, with 12 bases between. CDR3 length: 14 residues. The CDR3 bases are TGTGCCAGCAGCCTCCCAGGGGTACAAAACATTCAGTACCTC. Amino acids: CASSLPGVQNIQYL.

The CDR3 DNA follows: TGTGCCAGCAGCTATGCGGGGCAGGGGGTATCGTACTTC. It yields the protein CASSYAGQGVSYF. The gene calls are TRBV5-8 and TRBJ2-5; D possibly corresponds to TRBD1 (7 bases). Germline V gene data show CDR1 as SGHTS and CDR2 as YDEGEE. V was cut by 3 bases and J by 13 bases, with 19 bases left in between. This CDR3 is 13 amino acids long.

With respect to this clonotype: A much larger clone sits a single nucleotide away, making a read error possible. The rearrangement joins TRBV14 to TRBJ2-1, with D perhaps matching TRBD2 (6 bases). Looked up from germline, CDR1 is SGHDN and CDR2 is FVKESK. Trimming cost V 3 bases and J 4 bases, with 13 bases left between them. The CDR3 runs to 15 residues. CDR3 region: CASSHGTAQYNEQFF. CDR3 nucleotides: TGTGCCAGCAGCCATGGGACTGCGCAGTACAATGAGCAGTTCTTC. The entire variable domain, with the rest obtained from reference TRBV14 and TRBJ2-1, is as follows: EAGVTQFPSHSVIEKGQTVTLRCDPISGHDNLYWYRRVMGKEIKFLLHFVKESKQDESGMPNNRFLAERTGGTYSTLKVQPAELEDSGVYFCASSHGTAQYNEQFFGPGTRLTVL.

With respect to this clonotype: This may come from a read error, since a much larger clone is one base off. This chain connects TRBV14 to TRBJ2-7; TRBD2 aligns across 7 bases. V shed 3 bases, J shed 4 bases, and the junction held 6 bases outside the gene matches. The CDR3 has 14 residues. The germline gives CDR1 SGHDN, CDR2 FVKESK. The CDR3 here is CASSQVGTIYEQYF. In DNA, the CDR3 is TGTGCCAGCAGCCAGGTCGGGACTATATACGAGCAGTACTTC.